What follows are 18 T cell receptor beta chains derived from one specimen sequenced in a study of blood T cell repertoires in COVID-19. This table comes from immunoSEQ multiplex PCR, and its TCRdb copy is limited to in-frame clones, with some not included. The sample has 150,000 to 200,000 clones; approximately 82% are singletons. The source material was PBMCs or T cells enriched from blood (not recorded which). The receptor set was obtained from a man between 60 and 70 years old who had recovered from COVID-19.

The chain employs TRBV21-1 and TRBJ1-4. TRBV21-1 is classified as a pseudogene. This CDR3 is 15 amino acids long. The CDR3 sequence is CATPRPRASNEKLFF. In DNA, the CDR3 is TGTGCCACCCCCCGCCCGCGAGCGTCTAATGAAAAACTGTTTTTT.

CDR3 bases: TGCGCCACCAGAGAGGGACAGTATAGCACAGATACGCAGTATTTT. Protein: CATREGQYSTDTQYF. The gene calls are TRBV5-1 and TRBJ2-3; 7 bases match TRBD1. The CDR3 extends over 15 amino acids. Germline values: CDR1 SGHRS, CDR2 YFSETQ. The V and J ends lost 9 bases and 0 bases, in that order; junction bases with no gene match: 10.

CDR3 DNA sequence: TGTGCCAGCAGCTTGAGTCAGGGGGCGTCCTATGGCTACACCTTC. It encodes CASSLSQGASYGYTF. The V gene is TRBV5-4, the J gene TRBJ1-2; 8 positions agree with TRBD1. The CDR3 loop spans 15 amino acids. Germline V gives CDR1 SGHNT, CDR2 YYREEE (reference sequence). The V and J ends lost 1 base and 4 bases, in that order; junction bases with no gene match: 6.

This chain joins TRBV5-8 and TRBJ1-3; 9 nucleotides line up with TRBD1. This CDR3 is 15 amino acids long. Germline CDR1 SGHTS, CDR2 YDEGEE. Unmatched junction bases numbered 7, after V lost 5 bases and J lost 4 bases. The DNA for the CDR3 is TGTGCCAGCAGTCCACAGGGGGCCAGAGGAAACACCATATATTTT. It codes for CASSPQGARGNTIYF.

This clone occurred a few times. The chain has TRBV13 and TRBJ2-1; D is possibly TRBD1 (5 bases). The V and J ends lost 8 bases and 5 bases respectively, with 13 bases between them. CDR3 length: 13 residues. Germline V gene data show CDR1 as PRHDT and CDR2 as FYEKMQ (reference sequence). The CDR3 DNA follows: TGTGCCAGCCTAACAGGTGTGGACAATGAGCAGTTCTTC. This codes for CASLTGVDNEQFF.

The CDR3 sequence is CASNKQQGAEAFF. DNA for the CDR3: TGTGCCAGCAACAAGCAGCAGGGGGCTGAAGCTTTCTTT. This rearrangement joins TRBV27 to TRBJ1-1, with 7 nucleotides matching TRBD1. Germline V gene data show CDR1 as MNHEY and CDR2 as SMNVEV (reference sequence). The CDR3 sequence is 13 residues long. V shed 7 bases and J 6 bases; nucleotides not matched to a gene: 8.

The rearrangement uses TRBV7-8 and TRBJ1-4; TRBD1 might be the D (5 bases). This CDR3 comprises 14 residues. Germline assignment: CDR1 SGHVS and CDR2 FQNEAQ. With 6 bases removed from V and 2 bases from J, the gap between germline ends came to 10 bases. The CDR3 reads CASRRGSTNEKLFF. The CDR3 region has the DNA TGTGCCAGCAGACGGGGGTCTACTAATGAAAAACTGTTTTTT. Based on the CDR3 plus reference TRBV7-8 and TRBJ1-4, the full variable domain is GAGVSQSPRYKVAKRGQDVALRCDPISGHVSLFWYQQALGQGPEFLTYFQNEAQLDKSGLPSDRFFAERPEGSVSTLKIQRTQQEDSAVYLCASRRGSTNEKLFFGSGTQLSVL.

This clone has a single count. The V gene is TRBV5-1, the J gene TRBJ2-3; 9 bases fit TRBD1. Germline V CDR1 and CDR2: SGHRS, YFSETQ. The CDR3 length is 15 residues. The V and J ends lost 4 bases and 5 bases, in that order; junction bases with no gene match: 8. DNA of the CDR3: TGCGCCAGCAGCCTGGACAGGGGCTTCAGAGATACGCAGTATTTT. As protein: CASSLDRGFRDTQYF.

This chain uses TRBV7-3 with TRBJ2-5; 8 bases agree with TRBD1. V lost 4 bases, J lost 2 bases, and 0 bases stayed unmatched. The CDR3 has 13 residues. Germline values: CDR1 SGHTA, CDR2 FQGTGA. The CDR3 is CASSYRGQETQYF. The CDR3 nucleotides are TGTGCCAGCAGCTACAGGGGGCAAGAGACCCAGTACTTC. Full variable domain (missing parts from reference TRBV7-3 and TRBJ2-5): GAGVSQTPSNKVTEKGKYVELRCDPISGHTALYWYRQSLGQGPEFLIYFQGTGAADDSGLPNDRFFAVRPEGSVSTLKIQRTERGDSAVYLCASSYRGQETQYFGPGTRLLVL.

This clone appeared once. The chain has TRBV3-1 (or the pseudogene TRBV3-2) and TRBJ2-6; 7 bases align to TRBD1. The germline V gene encodes CDR1 LGHDT and CDR2 YNNKEL (reference sequence). The CDR3 has 15 amino acids. The V gene end was trimmed by 5 bases and the J gene end by 0 bases; junction bases not matched to a gene: 1. CDR3 DNA: TGTGCCAGCAGCAGGGACAGCTCTGGGGCCAACGTCCTGACTTTC. It translates to CASSRDSSGANVLTF.

This chain uses TRBV10-3 with TRBJ2-6, with D possibly TRBD1 on 6 matching bases. The V and J ends lost 7 bases and 1 base respectively, with 14 bases between them. The CDR3 consists of 16 residues. Germline-derived CDR1 and CDR2 are ENHRY and SYGVKD. For the CDR3, the DNA is TGTGCCATCATGAGGGACATTGGATCTGGGGCCAACGTCCTGACTTTC. Translating it yields CAIMRDIGSGANVLTF.

The chain joins TRBV7-2 to TRBJ1-2, with unresolved D. Germline CDR1 is SGHTA and CDR2 is FQGNSA. The CDR3 consists of 13 residues. V was pared by 5 bases and J by 4 bases, with 11 bases between. CDR3 region: CASSAGVAYGYTF. The CDR3 bases are TGTGCCAGCAGCGCCGGGGTGGCCTATGGCTACACCTTC.

This rearrangement joins TRBV25-1 to TRBJ1-5; TRBD1 aligns across 11 bases. The junction had 9 bases not matched to a gene; V was cut back by 1 base and J by 4 bases. This CDR3 is built from 18 residues. In germline, CDR1 is MGHDK, CDR2 SYGVNS. The chain's CDR3 is CASSESGTGGGKNQPQHF. CDR3 coding DNA: TGTGCCAGCAGTGAATCCGGGACAGGGGGGGGTAAAAATCAGCCCCAGCATTTT.

This chain uses TRBV2 with TRBJ1-2, with D possibly TRBD1 on 6 matching bases. Germline V gene data show CDR1 as SNHLY and CDR2 as FYNNEI. The V and J ends lost 2 bases and 6 bases respectively, with 7 bases between them. The CDR3 has 12 amino acids. The CDR3 region has the DNA TGTGCCAGCAGTGAATGGACAGATGGCTACACCTTC. It encodes CASSEWTDGYTF. Full variable domain (remainder filled in from reference TRBV2 and TRBJ1-2): EPEVTQTPSHQVTQMGQEVILRCVPISNHLYFYWYRQILGQKVEFLVSFYNNEISEKSEIFDDQFSVERPDGSNFTLKIRSTKLEDSAMYFCASSEWTDGYTFGSGTRLTVV.

This chain links TRBV6-1 with TRBJ1-2; D unclear. V was pared by 2 bases and J by 6 bases, with 7 bases between. The CDR3 has 12 amino acids. Germline CDR1 reads MNHNS; CDR2 reads SASEGT. CDR3 amino acids: CASSEWADGYTF. DNA for the CDR3: TGTGCCAGCAGTGAATGGGCCGATGGCTACACCTTC.

This chain joins TRBV2 and TRBJ1-5; a weak D match, TRBD1 (5 bases). V gave up 0 bases and J gave up 3 bases, with 12 bases separating them. Germline V gene lookup returns CDR1 SNHLY and CDR2 FYNNEI. The CDR3 covers 16 residues. CDR3 in amino acids: CASSEALPGLNQPQHF. The CDR3 DNA is TGTGCCAGCAGTGAAGCGCTTCCAGGGCTCAATCAGCCCCAGCATTTT.

The V gene is TRBV19, the J gene TRBJ2-7; 10 bases agree with TRBD2. Germline V gene lookup returns CDR1 LNHDA and CDR2 SQIVND (reference sequence). The CDR3 contains 13 residues. J lost 4 bases, V lost 7 bases, and 4 bases had no gene match. This chain's CDR3 is CASTTSGNYEQYF. Written as DNA, the CDR3 is TGTGCCAGTACAACTAGCGGGAATTACGAGCAGTACTTC.

The chain is built from TRBV7-9 and TRBJ1-2; TRBD1 matches at 7 bases. Trimming removed 5 bases from V and 4 bases from J; junction bases left unmatched: 13. Germline CDR1 reads SEHNR; CDR2 reads FQNEAQ (reference sequence). The CDR3 consists of 16 residues. This CDR3 is CASSISRDRASYGYTF. The CDR3 nucleotides are TGTGCCAGCAGCATTAGTCGAGACAGGGCTTCCTATGGCTACACCTTC.